This T cell receptor (beta chain) was observed in a study of blood T cell repertoires in COVID-19. At the level of the study: The analysed material was cDNA or gDNA that came from T cells, B-cell-depleted T cells, or PBMCs.

In the authors' workflow: Nucleated cell counts were estimated from reference gene primer amplification. Sequencing was performed with immunoSEQ multiplex PCR; in TCRdb, only in-frame clones are kept and a portion is missing. The DNA was the basis for D and trimming; V, J and clone size are from that table. This sample has about 71,000 clones, with around 80% found just once. With 0 bases clipped from V and 2 bases from J, the junction kept 1 base outside the gene matches. CDR1 SGHNT and CDR2 YYREEE come from the germline V gene (reference sequence). CDR3 size: 14 residues. V and J are TRBV5-4 and TRBJ2-5, with 7 nucleotides matching TRBD1. The sequence derives from a woman of 80 years or more with acute or convalescent COVID-19. The sequenced sample was peripheral blood. The CDR3 loop is CASSLGDSQETQYF. The CDR3 DNA reads TGTGCCAGCAGCTTGGGGGACAGTCAAGAGACCCAGTACTTC.